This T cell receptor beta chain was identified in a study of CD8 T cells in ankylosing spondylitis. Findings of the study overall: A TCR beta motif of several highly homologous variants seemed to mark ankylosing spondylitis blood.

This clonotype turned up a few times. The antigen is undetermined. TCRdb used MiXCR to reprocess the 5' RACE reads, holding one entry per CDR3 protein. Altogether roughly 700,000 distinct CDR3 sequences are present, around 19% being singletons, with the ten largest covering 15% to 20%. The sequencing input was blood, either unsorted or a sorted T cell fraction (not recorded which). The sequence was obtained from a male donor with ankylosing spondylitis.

The CDR3 bases are TGTGCCAGCAGTGCGGACACCTTGAACACTGAAGCTTTCTTT. Its translation is CASSADTLNTEAFF. This chain joins TRBV9 and TRBJ1-1, with a tentative D call TRBD1 (5 bases). Deletions cut 5 bases from V and 0 bases from J, with 11 bases between. The CDR3 runs 14 residues. Germline V gene data show CDR1 as SGDLS and CDR2 as YYNGEE.